The clone carrying this T cell receptor beta chain was found a few times. This record belongs to a study of T cells in Graves' hyperthyroidism and ophthalmopathy. CDR3 length equals 15 residues. Germline CDR1 reads MDHEN; CDR2 reads SYDVKM. The V gene lost 6 bases and the J gene lost 4 bases, with 19 bases spanning the gap. Each patient was aged 18 to 65 and had newly diagnosed hyperthyroidism of under 2 months' duration. RNA transcripts were the template for amplifying TCR beta CDR3 regions. An initial round of RT-PCR targeting the TCR CDR3 relied on the HTBI primer set. TCRdb reprocessed the multiplex PCR reads with MiXCR, giving one entry per CDR3 protein. In the table there are 400,000 to 600,000 distinct CDR3 sequences, around 20% of which are singletons.

The sequence was obtained from a man aged 18 to 30 with Graves' hyperthyroidism. Sequencing was done on a sample of blood. The chain links TRBV28 to TRBJ2-7; maybe TRBD1 (7 bases). The CDR3, as DNA: TGTGCCAGCAGCCCCCCGAGACAGGGAGGTTACGAGCAGTACTTC. It is translated as CASSPPRQGGYEQYF. The whole variable domain, filled in from reference TRBV28 and TRBJ2-7, reads DVKVTQSSRYLVKRTGEKVFLECVQDMDHENMFWYRQDPGLGLRLIYFSYDVKMKEKGDIPEGYSVSREKKERFSLILESASTNQTSMYLCASSPPRQGGYEQYFGPGTRLTVT.